This is a list of T cell receptor beta chains from one sample in a study of shared clonotypes between healthy human individuals. Profiling relied on immunoSEQ multiplex PCR, and the TCRdb table lists in-frame clones only, not all of them. The sample consists of some 580,000 clones, 95% to 98% of them appearing once. The sequencing input was naive CD8+ T cells sorted from blood. The receptor source for this set is a man aged 25-40 years in good health. CDR3s include the opening cysteine and the closing phenylalanine or tryptophan. Fields, in order: J gene, D gene, V gene, clone size, CDR3 DNA, CDR3 protein. The D gene is left open where the match is weak. The size field is filled for only some rows; it gives once, few, many or a size class.

TRBJ2-7 | TRBD2 | TRBV7-9 | . | TGTGCCAGCAGCTTGGCGGGACTAGCTCCCCTGGGTGGAGACGAGCAGTACTTC | CASSLAGLAPLGGDEQYF
TRBJ2-3 | . | TRBV27 | . | TGTGCCAGCACCCCTGCGGGAACCACAGATACGCAGTATTTT | CASTPAGTTDTQYF
TRBJ2-1 | . | TRBV5-6 | . | TGTGCCAGCAGCGCGTCGGGCAATGAGCAGTTCTTC | CASSASGNEQFF
TRBJ2-7 | TRBD2 | TRBV10-2 | . | TGCGCCAGCAGTTATCTACTAGCGGGAGTCGAGCAGTACTTC | CASSYLLAGVEQYF
TRBJ2-1 | TRBD2 | TRBV5-6 | . | TGTGCCAGCAGCTTACCGGGACTAGCAAAAAATGAGCAGTTCTTC | CASSLPGLAKNEQFF
TRBJ2-7 | TRBD1 | TRBV5-6 | . | TGTGCCAGCAGCTTGGAACAGGGGCGCTACGAGCAGTACTTC | CASSLEQGRYEQYF
TRBJ1-2 | TRBD1 | TRBV6-1 | few | TGTGCCAGCAGAGTAGGACAGGGCTATGGCTACACCTTC | CASRVGQGYGYTF
TRBJ2-3 | . | TRBV11-3 | . | TGTGCCAGCAGCCCACGTGGAGAAGATACGCAGTATTTT | CASSPRGEDTQYF
TRBJ2-2 | . | TRBV5-1 | . | TGCGCCAGCAGCTTAAGAAAGAGCAGGACCGGGGAGCTGTTTTTT | CASSLRKSRTGELFF
TRBJ2-7 | TRBD2 | TRBV5-1 | . | TGCGCCAGCAGCTTGGCCGGGAGGGCTAACTACGAGCAGTACTTC | CASSLAGRANYEQYF
TRBJ2-7 | TRBD2 | TRBV10-1 | . | TGCGCCAGCAGTGAGACTAGCGGGGCCTACGAGCAGTACTTC | CASSETSGAYEQYF
TRBJ1-2 | TRBD1 | TRBV28 | once | TGTGCCAGCAGTTCCCGGGACAGGGGAGCGGAGTTGGATTGGGGCTACACCTTC | CASSSRDRGAELDWGYTF
TRBJ2-7 | . | TRBV4-1 | . | TGCGCCAGCAGCCAAGCCTGGGGCTCCTACGAGCAGTACTTC | CASSQAWGSYEQYF
TRBJ2-1 | TRBD2 | TRBV11-1 | . | TGTGCCAGCAGCTTAACCCGCTCCACTAGCGGGAGACTGGGTGAGCAGTTCTTC | CASSLTRSTSGRLGEQFF